These 23 T cell receptor beta chains were all obtained from the same sample, sequenced in a study of CD8 T cells in ankylosing spondylitis. Regarding the study as a whole: What appeared characteristic of ankylosing spondylitis blood was a TCR beta motif of eight highly homologous variants.

From the 5' RACE reads, TCRdb called clonotypes with MiXCR, one entry per CDR3 protein. The table has a few hundred thousand distinct CDR3 sequences, 8% seen once. Their specific antigens are unknown. The specimen sequenced was blood, either unsorted or a sorted T cell fraction (not recorded which). These receptors all stem from a male donor with ankylosing spondylitis.

The chain employs TRBV28 and TRBJ1-6, with D tentatively TRBD1 (5 bases). The CDR3 loop spans 15 amino acids. Trimming stripped 2 bases from V and 6 bases from J, with 11 bases between. The germline V gene encodes CDR1 MDHEN and CDR2 SYDVKM. In DNA, the CDR3 is TGTGCCAGCAGTTTAGACCGGGACCCTAATTCACCCCTCCACTTT. Translated: CASSLDRDPNSPLHF. Combining the CDR3 with reference TRBV28 and TRBJ1-6 gives the whole variable domain DVKVTQSSRYLVKRTGEKVFLECVQDMDHENMFWYRQDPGLGLRLIYFSYDVKMKEKGDIPEGYSVSREKKERFSLILESASTNQTSMYLCASSLDRDPNSPLHFGNGTRLTVT.

Only a few counts were recorded for this clonotype. The germline gene is not matched at one end of the junction; a read error may be the cause. The rearrangement links TRBV7-7 to TRBJ2-2, with 11 bases fitting TRBD2. The V gene's germline CDR1 is SSHAT and CDR2 FNYEAQ (reference sequence). The CDR3 has 15 residues. The CDR3 is CASSLTSGSSGELFF. CDR3 nucleotide sequence: TGTGCTAGCAGCCTTACTAGCGGGAGTTCCGGGGAGCTGTTTTTT.

This clonotype was seen at least ten times. The V and J genes are TRBV7-9 and TRBJ1-5; D call uncertain. The germline CDR1 and CDR2 sequences are SEHNR and FQNEAQ (reference sequence). The CDR3 contains 13 residues. Trimming cost V 1 base and J 7 bases, with 8 bases left between them. The CDR3 bases are TGTGCCAGCAGCTTAGACAGCGGGCAGCCCCAGCATTTT. Translated: CASSLDSGQPQHF.

This clonotype occurred a few times. The rearrangement uses TRBV7-2 and TRBJ2-3; possibly TRBD2 for D (6 bases). Trimming left V 7 bases short and J 4 bases short, with 12 bases between. Germline CDR1 and CDR2: SGHTA and FQGNSA. The CDR3 covers 13 residues. The CDR3 here is CASTPQRADTQYF. CDR3 in DNA: TGTGCCAGCACTCCACAGCGGGCAGATACGCAGTATTTT. Based on the CDR3 plus reference TRBV7-2 and TRBJ2-3, the full variable domain is GAGVSQSPSNKVTEKGKDVELRCDPISGHTALYWYRQSLGQGLEFLIYFQGNSAPDKSGLPSDRFSAERTGGSVSTLTIQRTQQEDSAVYLCASTPQRADTQYFGPGTRLTVL.

This chain joins TRBV20-1 and TRBJ2-7, with 8 positions matching TRBD1. The CDR3 is made up of 13 amino acids. From germline, CDR1 is DFQATT and CDR2 SNEGSKA (reference sequence). The CDR3 region is CSWGDTGGYEQYF. CDR3 in DNA: TGCAGCTGGGGGGACACAGGGGGCTACGAGCAGTACTTC.

This clonotype was seen repeatedly, ten times or more. Germline and junction disagree at one end, which may indicate a read error. This chain joins TRBV7-9 and TRBJ1-2; TRBD1 matches at 7 bases. The V gene's germline CDR1 is SEHNR and CDR2 FQNEAQ (reference sequence). The CDR3 sequence is 13 residues long. CDR3 region: CSSSSTGLDGYTF. In DNA, the CDR3 is TGTTCCAGCAGCTCGACAGGGTTGGATGGCTACACCTTC. Full variable domain (outside the CDR3, taken from reference TRBV7-9 and TRBJ1-2): DTGVSQNPRHKITKRGQNVTFRCDPISEHNRLYWYRQTLGQGPEFLTYFQNEAQLEKSRLLSDRFSAERPKGSFSTLEIQRTEQGDSAMYLCSSSSTGLDGYTFGSGTRLTVV.

The chain recombines TRBV10-3 with TRBJ2-7, with a weak D call TRBD1 (6 bases). The CDR3 spans 14 residues. Germline CDR1 and CDR2: ENHRY and SYGVKD. Trimming took 6 bases from V and 5 from J, leaving 17 bases between them. The CDR3 sequence: CAIRPDNSGDEQYF. In nucleotides, the CDR3 is TGTGCCATCAGGCCCGACAACTCAGGGGACGAGCAGTACTTC.

The rearrangement uses TRBV12-3 or TRBV12-4 and TRBJ1-2; D is uncertain. V lost 5 bases and J 4 bases, leaving 17 bases between the germline ends. The CDR3 spans 15 residues. CDR3 nucleotide sequence: TGTGCCAGCAGTCCACGGGTTCGGGGTATCTATGGCTACACCTTC. Translating gives CASSPRVRGIYGYTF.

This clonotype appeared many times. The chain is built from TRBV5-1 and TRBJ2-5; 8 nucleotides agree with TRBD1. Germline V gives CDR1 SGHRS, CDR2 YFSETQ. This CDR3 has 14 amino acids. Germline trimming cut 4 bases from V and 3 bases from J; bases unmatched to any gene: 5. The CDR3 region is CASSPDRVKETQYF. The CDR3 DNA follows: TGCGCCAGCAGCCCGGACAGGGTCAAAGAGACCCAGTACTTC.

This clonotype was counted a few times. The chain carries TRBV20-1 and TRBJ2-7, with TRBD2 identical over 8 bases. Trimming at V came to 1 base and at J to 3 bases, leaving 5 bases not matched to a gene. The CDR3 runs 14 residues. Germline CDR1 and CDR2: DFQATT and SNEGSKA (reference sequence). CDR3 bases: TGCAGTGCTAGAGGTCGCGGGAGGTTCTACGAGCAGTACTTC. Its translation: CSARGRGRFYEQYF.

The chain links TRBV24-1 to TRBJ2-1, with a possible D match to TRBD1 (6 bases). This CDR3 contains 13 residues. Germline V lookup: CDR1 KGHDR, CDR2 SFDVKD. V was cut by 0 bases and J by 12 bases, with 11 bases left in between. CDR3 protein: CATSDLTGKAQFF. The CDR3 coding sequence is TGTGCCACCAGTGATTTGACAGGGAAGGCGCAGTTCTTC.

The chain carries TRBV14 and TRBJ2-5; D gene uncertain. The V gene's germline CDR1 is SGHDN and CDR2 FVKESK. Trimming removed 0 bases from V and 5 bases from J, with 10 bases in between. This CDR3 spans 14 amino acids. CDR3 sequence (DNA): TGTGCCAGCAGCCAAGAGTGGGGTTGGGAGACCCAGTACTTC. This codes for CASSQEWGWETQYF.

This clonotype was counted many times. The V call is TRBV12-3 or TRBV12-4, the J call TRBJ2-7; D gene unclear. Trimming took 0 bases from V and 0 from J, leaving 9 bases between them. The CDR3 length is 15 residues. This chain's CDR3 is CASSLAGRSSYEQYF. Written as DNA, the CDR3 is TGTGCCAGCAGTTTAGCAGGCCGGAGCTCCTACGAGCAGTACTTC.

This clonotype was picked up a small number of times. In DNA form, the CDR3 reads TGCAGTGCAGCGAGGGGGGGCCCAAGTGGCTACACCTTC. This gives the protein CSAARGGPSGYTF. The chain has TRBV20-1 and TRBJ1-2; tentative D call: TRBD1 (6 bases). The CDR3 length is 13 residues. The germline CDR1 and CDR2 sequences are DFQATT and SNEGSKA (reference sequence). V dropped 6 bases and J dropped 7 bases, with 18 bases sitting between them.

The chain has TRBV9 and TRBJ2-1, with 13 bases lining up with TRBD2. Germline V gene lookup returns CDR1 SGDLS and CDR2 YYNGEE. The CDR3 is 16 residues long. V dropped 3 bases and J dropped 6; count of bases not matched to a gene: 6. The CDR3 spells CASSAYRLAGGNEQFF. DNA of the CDR3: TGTGCCAGCAGCGCCTACCGACTAGCGGGAGGCAATGAGCAGTTCTTC.

This clonotype was seen repeatedly, ten times or more. V and J are TRBV20-1 and TRBJ2-3, with TRBD2 matching 12 bases. This CDR3 is built from 16 residues. Trimming took 6 bases from V and 3 from J; bases not matched to a gene: 10. Germline-derived CDR1 and CDR2 are DFQATT and SNEGSKA (reference sequence). The DNA of the CDR3 is TGCAGTGCCTCAGGGAGACTAGCGGGAGTAACAGATACGCAGTATTTT. This encodes CSASGRLAGVTDTQYF.

The CDR3: CSVTGTSVYNEQFF. The CDR3 DNA sequence: TGCAGTGTAACCGGGACTAGCGTATACAATGAGCAGTTCTTC. The chain recombines TRBV20-1 with TRBJ2-1; 10 bases line up with TRBD2. Trimming took 7 bases from V and 4 from J; bases not matched to a gene: 7. Germline loops: CDR1 DFQATT, CDR2 SNEGSKA (reference sequence). This CDR3 has 14 amino acids.

There are a few counts of this clonotype. The V and J genes are TRBV5-1 and TRBJ1-1; TRBD1 agrees at 11 bases. Trimming took 5 bases from V and 0 from J; bases not matched to a gene: 6. The CDR3 is 16 amino acids. Germline lookup yields CDR1 SGHRS and CDR2 YFSETQ. Here the CDR3 DNA reads TGCGCCAGCAGTTTACGGACAGGGGGCTTGAACACTGAAGCTTTCTTT. It codes for CASSLRTGGLNTEAFF.

This clonotype was recorded many times. This chain links TRBV7-9 with TRBJ2-1; TRBD1 matches 9 bases. With 0 bases clipped from V and 6 bases from J, the junction kept 9 bases outside the gene matches. CDR1 SEHNR and CDR2 FQNEAQ come from the germline V gene (reference sequence). CDR3 length: 17 amino acids. This chain's CDR3 is CASSLAPGQGTTNEQFF. CDR3 DNA sequence: TGTGCCAGCAGCTTAGCCCCCGGACAGGGGACCACCAATGAGCAGTTCTTC. The complete variable domain, with remaining parts taken from reference TRBV7-9 and TRBJ2-1, reads DTGVSQNPRHKITKRGQNVTFRCDPISEHNRLYWYRQTLGQGPEFLTYFQNEAQLEKSRLLSDRFSAERPKGSFSTLEIQRTEQGDSAMYLCASSLAPGQGTTNEQFFGPGTRLTVL.

This chain connects TRBV3-1 to TRBJ2-1; no definite D call. Looked up from germline, CDR1 is LGHDT and CDR2 is YNNKEL (reference sequence). V shed 2 bases and J shed 10 bases, with 6 bases lying between them. The CDR3 length is 11 residues. The CDR3 region has the DNA TGTGCCAGCAGCCAACGGCAGGAGCAGTTCTTC. Its translation is CASSQRQEQFF.

This chain joins TRBV6-1 and TRBJ1-3; 10 bases line up with TRBD1. Unmatched junction bases numbered 4, after V lost 6 bases and J lost 2 bases. The CDR3 sequence is 15 residues long. The germline CDR1 and CDR2 sequences are MNHNS and SASEGT. The CDR3 coding sequence is TGTGCCAGCAGCCCCGACAGGGGGCCTGGAAACACCATATATTTT. This gives the protein CASSPDRGPGNTIYF.

This clonotype was found many times. This sequence joins TRBV25-1 and TRBJ2-1, with TRBD2 matching 14 bases. The CDR3 spans 18 residues. J was trimmed by 0 bases and V by 3 bases; bases with no gene match: 4. Per germline, CDR1 MGHDK and CDR2 SYGVNS. In nucleotides, the CDR3 is TGTGCCAGCAGTGACCGGGGACTAGCGGGAGCCTCCTACAATGAGCAGTTCTTC. Protein: CASSDRGLAGASYNEQFF.

CDR3 sequence (DNA): TGTGCCAGCAGCCAACCCCCGGTGCTTGGGGGAGGAGGCTACACCTTC. Encoded protein: CASSQPPVLGGGGYTF. V and J are TRBV14 and TRBJ1-2, with D perhaps matching TRBD1 (5 bases). The ends were cut back, 2 bases at V and 8 bases at J, with 21 bases in the middle. CDR3 size: 16 residues. From germline, CDR1 is SGHDN and CDR2 FVKESK.